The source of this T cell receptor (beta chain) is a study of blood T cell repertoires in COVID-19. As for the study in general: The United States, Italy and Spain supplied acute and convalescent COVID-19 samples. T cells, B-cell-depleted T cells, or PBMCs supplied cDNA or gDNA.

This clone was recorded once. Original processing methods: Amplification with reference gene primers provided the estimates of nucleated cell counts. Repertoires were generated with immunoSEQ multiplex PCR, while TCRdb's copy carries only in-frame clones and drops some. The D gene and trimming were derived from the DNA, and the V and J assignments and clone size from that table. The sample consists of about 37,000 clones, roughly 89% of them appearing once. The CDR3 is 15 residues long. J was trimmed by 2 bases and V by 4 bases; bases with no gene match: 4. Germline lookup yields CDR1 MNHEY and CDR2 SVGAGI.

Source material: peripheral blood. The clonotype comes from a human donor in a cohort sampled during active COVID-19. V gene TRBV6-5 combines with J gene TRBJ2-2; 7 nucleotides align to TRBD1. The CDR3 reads CASSLRGGNTGELFF. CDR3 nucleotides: TGTGCCAGCAGTTTGAGAGGGGGCAACACCGGGGAGCTGTTTTTT.